The 10 T cell receptor beta chains below were found in one sample sequenced in a study of shared T cell receptors in the human thymus. The protocol was immunoSEQ multiplex PCR, while the TCRdb copy is restricted to in-frame clones and leaves out a portion. This sample has 450,000 to 650,000 clones; about four fifths occur once, and the top ten carry more than 0.01%. This sample also appeared in a second study, on human thymus T cells.

The sequencing sample was made of thymocytes. The receptors stem from a boy under two years old with a congenital heart defect.

This chain joins TRBV27 and TRBJ2-5, with 9 bases aligning to TRBD2. Germline trimming cut 7 bases from V and 5 bases from J; bases unmatched to any gene: 11. Germline lookup yields CDR1 MNHEY and CDR2 SMNVEV (reference sequence). The CDR3 is made up of 15 amino acids. Written as DNA, the CDR3 is TGTGCCAGCACCCCTGGGAGGAGCGGGGGGGAGACCCAGTACTTC. It encodes CASTPGRSGGETQYF.

The chain combines TRBV7-2 with TRBJ2-7; 10 bases are a match to TRBD2. The CDR3 runs to 14 residues. CDR1 is SGHTA and CDR2 is FQGNSA in the germline V gene. V shed 1 base, J shed 7 bases, and the junction held 4 bases outside the gene matches. Written as DNA, the CDR3 is TGTGCCAGCAGCTTAGGGACACTAGCGGGAGAGCAGTACTTC. As protein: CASSLGTLAGEQYF. The whole variable domain, filled in from reference TRBV7-2 and TRBJ2-7, reads GAGVSQSPSNKVTEKGKDVELRCDPISGHTALYWYRQSLGQGLEFLIYFQGNSAPDKSGLPSDRFSAERTGGSVSTLTIQRTQQEDSAVYLCASSLGTLAGEQYFGPGTRLTVT.

This clone was seen more than once but under ten times. The chain couples TRBV4-3 to TRBJ2-7; TRBD1 matches at 7 bases. Germline V lookup: CDR1 LGHNA, CDR2 YSLEER. V dropped 1 base and J dropped 4; count of bases not matched to a gene: 16. This CDR3 is 18 amino acids long. This CDR3 is CASSQGPMNRGHNYEQYF. The CDR3 DNA sequence: TGCGCCAGCAGCCAAGGTCCCATGAACAGGGGCCACAATTACGAGCAGTACTTC.

The chain links TRBV18 to TRBJ2-5; 11 nucleotides agree with TRBD1. V shed 6 bases and J 0 bases; nucleotides not matched to a gene: 6. The germline CDR1 and CDR2 sequences are KGHSH and LQKENI. The CDR3 has 16 residues. CDR3 protein: CASSQGDRGYQETQYF. The CDR3 DNA sequence: TGTGCCAGCTCCCAAGGGGACAGGGGGTACCAAGAGACCCAGTACTTC.

This sequence joins TRBV6-5 and TRBJ1-4; 7 bases line up with TRBD1. Trimming cost V 5 bases and J 5 bases; bases outside gene matches: 8. The CDR3 extends over 15 amino acids. Germline V gives CDR1 MNHEY, CDR2 SVGAGI. CDR3 DNA: TGTGCCAGCAGTGCCAGGACAGGAGAAAATGAAAAACTGTTTTTT. It translates to CASSARTGENEKLFF.

The chain's CDR3 is CASSKGPGTGCTPDTQYF. The CDR3 nucleotides are TGTGCCAGCAGCAAAGGCCCAGGGACAGGGTGTACCCCAGATACGCAGTATTTT. The chain combines TRBV21-1 with TRBJ2-3; TRBD1 is the table's D call and was not checked against the DNA. TRBV21-1 is given as a pseudogene. The CDR3 totals 18 residues.

The chain has TRBV6-1 and TRBJ2-7, with TRBD1 identical over 8 bases. CDR1 is MNHNS and CDR2 is SASEGT in the germline V gene. The V gene end was trimmed by 2 bases and the J gene end by 6 bases; junction bases not matched to a gene: 12. This CDR3 is 16 amino acids long. Here the CDR3 reads CASSERVRQGAGEQYF. As DNA, the CDR3 is TGTGCCAGCAGTGAACGTGTCCGGCAGGGGGCCGGCGAGCAGTACTTC.

The V and J genes are TRBV9 and TRBJ1-2; TRBD1 agrees at 9 bases. The CDR3 sequence is 14 residues long. CDR1 is SGDLS and CDR2 is YYNGEE in the germline V gene. The V and J ends lost 2 bases and 8 bases, in that order; junction bases with no gene match: 7. Here the CDR3 DNA reads TGTGCCAGCAGCGTTGGGACAGGGAGGATCGGCTACACCTTC. This translates into CASSVGTGRIGYTF.

The chain has TRBV29-1 and TRBJ2-1, with 12 nucleotides matching TRBD2. V lost 1 base, J lost 8 bases, and 9 bases stayed unmatched. Germline CDR1 and CDR2: SQVTM and ANQGSEA. CDR3 size: 16 residues. CDR3 in amino acids: CSVEGLAGAPGHEQFF. DNA for the CDR3: TGCAGCGTTGAAGGACTAGCGGGGGCCCCCGGCCATGAGCAGTTCTTC.

V and J are TRBV12-5 and TRBJ1-2; 8 nucleotides match TRBD1. Germline trimming cut 0 bases from V and 4 bases from J; bases unmatched to any gene: 7. Germline V gene lookup returns CDR1 LGHNT and CDR2 FRNRAP. The CDR3 is made up of 16 amino acids. CDR3 sequence: CASGLVDRGRLYGYTF. CDR3 coding DNA: TGTGCTAGTGGTTTGGTAGACAGGGGTCGCCTCTATGGCTACACCTTC.